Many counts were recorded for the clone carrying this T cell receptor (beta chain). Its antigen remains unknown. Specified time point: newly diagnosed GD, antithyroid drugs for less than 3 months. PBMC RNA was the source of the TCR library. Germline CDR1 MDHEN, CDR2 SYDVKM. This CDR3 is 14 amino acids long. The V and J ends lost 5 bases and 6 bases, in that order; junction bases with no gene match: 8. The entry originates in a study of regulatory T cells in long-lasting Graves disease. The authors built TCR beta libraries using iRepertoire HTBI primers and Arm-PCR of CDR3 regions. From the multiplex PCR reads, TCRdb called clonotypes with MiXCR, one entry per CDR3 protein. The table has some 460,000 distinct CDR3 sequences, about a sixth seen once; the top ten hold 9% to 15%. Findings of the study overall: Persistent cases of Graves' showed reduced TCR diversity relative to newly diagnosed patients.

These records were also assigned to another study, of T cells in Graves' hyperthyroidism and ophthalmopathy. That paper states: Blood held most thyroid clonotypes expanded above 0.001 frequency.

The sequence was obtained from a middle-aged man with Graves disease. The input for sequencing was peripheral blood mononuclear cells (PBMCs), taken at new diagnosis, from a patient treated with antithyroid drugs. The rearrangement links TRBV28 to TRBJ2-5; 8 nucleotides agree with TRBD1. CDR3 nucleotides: TGTGCCAGCAGTAAATACGACAGGGGAAAGACCCAGTACTTC. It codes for CASSKYDRGKTQYF.